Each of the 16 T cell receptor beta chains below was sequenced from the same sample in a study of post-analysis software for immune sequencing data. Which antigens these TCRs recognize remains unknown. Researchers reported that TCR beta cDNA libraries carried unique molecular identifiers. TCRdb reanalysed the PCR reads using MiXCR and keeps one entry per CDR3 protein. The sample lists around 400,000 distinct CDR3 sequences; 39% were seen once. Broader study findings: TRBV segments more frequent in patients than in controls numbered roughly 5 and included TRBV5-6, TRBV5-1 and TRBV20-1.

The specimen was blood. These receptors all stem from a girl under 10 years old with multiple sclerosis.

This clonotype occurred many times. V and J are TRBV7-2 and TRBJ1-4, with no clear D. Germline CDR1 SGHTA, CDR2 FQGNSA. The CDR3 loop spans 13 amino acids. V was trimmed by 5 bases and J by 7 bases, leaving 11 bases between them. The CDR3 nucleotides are TGTGCCAGCAGCACCCGGGCCCCTGAAAAACTGTTTTTT. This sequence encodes CASSTRAPEKLFF. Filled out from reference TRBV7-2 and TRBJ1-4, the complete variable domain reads GAGVSQSPSNKVTEKGKDVELRCDPISGHTALYWYRQSLGQGLEFLIYFQGNSAPDKSGLPSDRFSAERTGGSVSTLTIQRTQQEDSAVYLCASSTRAPEKLFFGSGTQLSVL.

Here the CDR3 DNA reads TGTGCCAGCAGTTTCAGGGGTTATGGCTACACCTTC. It is translated as CASSFRGYGYTF. J is TRBJ1-2 and V is TRBV28; D might be TRBD1 (6 bases). The V end lost 3 bases, the J end lost 5 bases, and 7 bases lay between the germline ends. Germline V gene sequence: CDR1 MDHEN, CDR2 SYDVKM. CDR3 length: 12 residues.

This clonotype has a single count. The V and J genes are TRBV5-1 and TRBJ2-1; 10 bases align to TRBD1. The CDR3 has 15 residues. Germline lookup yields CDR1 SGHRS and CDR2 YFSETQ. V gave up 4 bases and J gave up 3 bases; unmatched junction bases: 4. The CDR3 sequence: CASSRTGGYYNEQFF. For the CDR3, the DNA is TGCGCCAGCAGCCGGACAGGGGGGTACTACAATGAGCAGTTCTTC.

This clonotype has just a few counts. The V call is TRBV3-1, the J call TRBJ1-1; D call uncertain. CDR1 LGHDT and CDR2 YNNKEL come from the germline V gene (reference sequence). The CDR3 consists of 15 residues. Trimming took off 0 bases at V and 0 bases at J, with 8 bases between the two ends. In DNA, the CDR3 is TGTGCCAGCAGCCAAGAAGTCAACCTGAACACTGAAGCTTTCTTT. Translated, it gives CASSQEVNLNTEAFF.

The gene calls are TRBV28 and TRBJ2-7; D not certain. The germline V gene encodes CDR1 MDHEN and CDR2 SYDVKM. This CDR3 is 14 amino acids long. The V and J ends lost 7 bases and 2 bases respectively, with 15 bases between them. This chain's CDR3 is CASIKWDLPYEQYF. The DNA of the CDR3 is TGTGCCAGCATAAAGTGGGATTTACCCTACGAGCAGTACTTC.

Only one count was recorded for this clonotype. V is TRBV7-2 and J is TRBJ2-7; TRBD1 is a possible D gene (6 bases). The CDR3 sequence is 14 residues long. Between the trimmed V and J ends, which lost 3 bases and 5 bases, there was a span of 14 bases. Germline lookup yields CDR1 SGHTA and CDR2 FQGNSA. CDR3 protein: CASSFTQGRHEQYF. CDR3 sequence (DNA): TGTGCCAGCAGCTTTACTCAGGGGCGACACGAGCAGTACTTC.

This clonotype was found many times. CDR3: CASSLMRPGGYVSDTQYF. CDR3 nucleotide sequence: TGTGCCAGCAGCTTGATGAGGCCAGGGGGCTACGTTTCAGATACGCAGTATTTT. The chain uses TRBV7-8 and TRBJ2-3, with 8 bases lining up with TRBD1. V lost 3 bases and J lost 4; bases outside the gene matches: 15. CDR1 is SGHVS, CDR2 FQNEAQ, per germline. The CDR3 runs 18 residues. The full variable domain, in which reference TRBV7-8 and TRBJ2-3 provide the parts outside the CDR3, is GAGVSQSPRYKVAKRGQDVALRCDPISGHVSLFWYQQALGQGPEFLTYFQNEAQLDKSGLPSDRFFAERPEGSVSTLKIQRTQQEDSAVYLCASSLMRPGGYVSDTQYFGPGTRLTVL.

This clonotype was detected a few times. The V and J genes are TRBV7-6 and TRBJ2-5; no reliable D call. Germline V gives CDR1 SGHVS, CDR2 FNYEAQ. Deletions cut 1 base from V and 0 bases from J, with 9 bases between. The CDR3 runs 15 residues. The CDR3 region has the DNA TGTGCCAGCAGCTTAGAGGCTTCACACCAAGAGACCCAGTACTTC. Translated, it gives CASSLEASHQETQYF. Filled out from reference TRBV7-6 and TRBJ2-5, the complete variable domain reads GAGVSQSPRYKVTKRGQDVALRCDPISGHVSLYWYRQALGQGPEFLTYFNYEAQQDKSGLPNDRFSAERPEGSISTLTIQRTEQRDSAMYRCASSLEASHQETQYFGPGTRLLVL.

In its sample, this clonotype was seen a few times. The CDR3 sequence is CATSRDRDSSTDTQYF. CDR3 coding DNA: TGTGCCACCAGCAGAGATAGAGACAGCAGCACAGATACGCAGTATTTT. V and J are TRBV15 and TRBJ2-3; D may be TRBD1 (5 bases). V gave up 0 bases and J gave up 0 bases, with 10 bases separating them. Looked up from germline, CDR1 is LNHNV and CDR2 is YYDKDF (reference sequence). The CDR3 has 16 amino acids. Drawing the rest from reference TRBV15 and TRBJ2-3, the complete variable domain is DAMVIQNPRYQVTQFGKPVTLSCSQTLNHNVMYWYQQKSSQAPKLLFHYYDKDFNNEADTPDNFQSRRPNTSFCFLDIRSPGLGDTAMYLCATSRDRDSSTDTQYFGPGTRLTVL.

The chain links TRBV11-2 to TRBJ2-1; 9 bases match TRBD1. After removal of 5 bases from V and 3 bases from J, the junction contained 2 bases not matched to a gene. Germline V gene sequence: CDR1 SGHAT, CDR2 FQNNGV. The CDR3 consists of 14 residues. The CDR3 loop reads CASSGQGIYNEQFF. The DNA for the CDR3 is TGTGCCAGCAGCGGACAGGGGATCTACAATGAGCAGTTCTTC.

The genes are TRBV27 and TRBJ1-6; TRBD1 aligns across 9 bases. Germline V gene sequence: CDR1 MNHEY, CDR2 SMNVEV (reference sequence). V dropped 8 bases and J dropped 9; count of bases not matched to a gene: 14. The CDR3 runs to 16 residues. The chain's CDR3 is CASLSFGTGSTSPLHF. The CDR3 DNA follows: TGTGCCAGCCTATCATTCGGGACAGGGTCCACTTCACCCCTCCACTTT.

The CDR3 spells CASAQRGDWTEAFF. CDR3 bases: TGTGCCAGCGCCCAACGGGGGGATTGGACTGAAGCTTTCTTT. J is TRBJ1-1 and V is TRBV3-1, with a possible D match to TRBD1 (5 bases). V was trimmed by 8 bases and J by 5 bases, leaving 18 bases between them. Germline V gene sequence: CDR1 LGHDT, CDR2 YNNKEL (reference sequence). The CDR3 is 14 amino acids.

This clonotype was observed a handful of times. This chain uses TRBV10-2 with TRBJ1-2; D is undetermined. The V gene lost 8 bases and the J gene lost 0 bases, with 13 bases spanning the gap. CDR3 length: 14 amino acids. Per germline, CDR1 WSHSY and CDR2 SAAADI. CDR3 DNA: TGCGCCAGCGCCTCCGGCACTGCTAACTATGGCTACACCTTC. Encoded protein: CASASGTANYGYTF.

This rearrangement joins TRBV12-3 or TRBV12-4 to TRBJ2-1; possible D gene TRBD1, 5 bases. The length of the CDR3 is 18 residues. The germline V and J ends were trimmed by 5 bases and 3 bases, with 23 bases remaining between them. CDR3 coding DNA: TGTGCCAGCAGTCTACGGACAACGAAAGCAGTCAACTACAATGAGCAGTTCTTC. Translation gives CASSLRTTKAVNYNEQFF.

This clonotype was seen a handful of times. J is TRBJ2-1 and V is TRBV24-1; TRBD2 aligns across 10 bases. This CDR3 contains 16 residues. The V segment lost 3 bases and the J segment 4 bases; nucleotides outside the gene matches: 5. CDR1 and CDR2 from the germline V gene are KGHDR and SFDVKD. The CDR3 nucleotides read TGTGCCACCAGTGATCCCCTAGCGGGAGAATACAATGAGCAGTTCTTC. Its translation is CATSDPLAGEYNEQFF.

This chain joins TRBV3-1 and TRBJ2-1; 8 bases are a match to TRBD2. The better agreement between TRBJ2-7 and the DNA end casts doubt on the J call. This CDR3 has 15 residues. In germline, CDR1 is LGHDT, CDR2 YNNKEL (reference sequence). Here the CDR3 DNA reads TGTGCCAGCAGCCCCCGGGGGGGGACCTCCTACGAGCAGTACTTC. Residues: CASSPRGGTSYEQYF.